Listed here are 5 T cell receptor beta chains from one sample, sequenced in a study of blood T cells in healthy people across ages. Through a sample-barcoded 5' primer and a J-beta primer mix, a second PCR was run for about 7 to 12 cycles. Using its own MiXCR run on the 5' RACE reads, TCRdb lists one record per CDR3 protein. The sample gives about 2 million distinct CDR3 sequences, roughly 49% of which show up once; less than 2.5% is in the top ten. What was sequenced was blood. The receptors were sampled from a woman in her 40s in good health.

The chain carries TRBV28 and TRBJ2-7, with D perhaps being TRBD1 or TRBD2 (5 bases each). V lost 5 bases to trimming and J lost 7 bases, with 24 bases between them. CDR3 length: 16 amino acids. Germline CDR1 MDHEN, CDR2 SYDVKM. The CDR3 bases are TGTGCCAGCAGTCCCATATACCCCTTGGACACGGGGGAGCAGTACTTC. This translates into CASSPIYPLDTGEQYF.

A word on this clonotype: Germline and junction disagree at one end, which may indicate a read error. V is TRBV6-4 and J is TRBJ1-2, with D hard to call. The CDR3 has 13 residues. Germline assignment: CDR1 MRHNA and CDR2 SNTAGT. The CDR3 DNA reads TGTGCCGGCAGAGGCGGGCAGTATTATGGCTACACCTTC. Protein: CAGRGGQYYGYTF.

The J gene is TRBJ1-5, the V gene TRBV28; weak D call: TRBD1 (5 bases). CDR1 and CDR2 (germline): MDHEN, SYDVKM. This CDR3 is built from 19 residues. V dropped 2 bases and J dropped 2 bases, with 22 bases sitting between them. The CDR3 loop reads CASSLNPLTVIPGNQPQHF. The DNA for the CDR3 is TGTGCCAGCAGTTTAAACCCCCTGACAGTAATACCGGGCAATCAGCCCCAGCATTTT.

This chain links TRBV6-5 with TRBJ2-1, with 13 bases matching TRBD2. The ends lost 8 bases at V and 4 bases at J; junction bases unmatched: 5. Germline V gives CDR1 MNHEY, CDR2 SVGAGI. This CDR3 has 15 amino acids. Here the CDR3 reads CASGPGLAGYNEQFF. The CDR3 nucleotides read TGTGCCAGCGGTCCGGGACTAGCGGGATACAATGAGCAGTTCTTC.

The chain links TRBV14 to TRBJ2-4, with D possibly TRBD1 on 5 matching bases. In germline, CDR1 is SGHDN, CDR2 FVKESK. V was cut by 4 bases and J by 13 bases, with 20 bases left in between. This CDR3 region has 14 residues. In nucleotides, the CDR3 is TGTGCCAGCAGCCCAGAAATTGCACCCTACAGGCAGTACTTC. Translated: CASSPEIAPYRQYF.